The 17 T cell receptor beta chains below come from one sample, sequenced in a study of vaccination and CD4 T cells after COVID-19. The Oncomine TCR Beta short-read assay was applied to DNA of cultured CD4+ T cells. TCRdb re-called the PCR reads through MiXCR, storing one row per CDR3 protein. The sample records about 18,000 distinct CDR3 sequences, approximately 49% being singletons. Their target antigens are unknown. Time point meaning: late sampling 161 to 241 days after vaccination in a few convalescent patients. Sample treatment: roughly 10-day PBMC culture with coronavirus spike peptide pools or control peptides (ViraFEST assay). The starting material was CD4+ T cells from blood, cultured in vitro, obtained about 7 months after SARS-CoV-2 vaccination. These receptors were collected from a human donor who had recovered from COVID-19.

CDR3 DNA sequence: TGCAGTGCTAGAAAAGACAGGGGGCGCGTTGAGCAGTTCTTC. Encoded protein: CSARKDRGRVEQFF. This chain uses TRBV20-1 with TRBJ2-1; 10 nucleotides align to TRBD1. Looked up from germline, CDR1 is DFQATT and CDR2 is SNEGSKA (reference sequence). The CDR3 spans 14 residues. Trimming cost V 2 bases and J 9 bases; bases outside gene matches: 7.

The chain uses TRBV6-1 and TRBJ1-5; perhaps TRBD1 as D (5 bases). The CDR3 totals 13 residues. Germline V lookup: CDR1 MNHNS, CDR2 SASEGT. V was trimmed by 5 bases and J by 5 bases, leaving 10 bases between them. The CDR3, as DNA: TGTGCCAGCAGTCCACAGGTTTATCAGCCCCAGCATTTT. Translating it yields CASSPQVYQPQHF.

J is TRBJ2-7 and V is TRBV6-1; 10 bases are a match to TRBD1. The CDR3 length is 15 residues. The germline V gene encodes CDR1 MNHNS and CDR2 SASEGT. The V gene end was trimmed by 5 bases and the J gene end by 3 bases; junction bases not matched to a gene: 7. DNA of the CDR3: TGTGCCAGCAGTCTGCACGGGACAGGGGACTACGAGCAGTACTTC. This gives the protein CASSLHGTGDYEQYF.

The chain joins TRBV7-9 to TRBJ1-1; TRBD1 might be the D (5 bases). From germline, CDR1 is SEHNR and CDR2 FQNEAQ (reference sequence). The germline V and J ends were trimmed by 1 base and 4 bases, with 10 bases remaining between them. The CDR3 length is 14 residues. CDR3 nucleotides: TGTGCCAGCAGCTTAGGGGGCCCAGCCACTGAAGCTTTCTTT. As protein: CASSLGGPATEAFF.

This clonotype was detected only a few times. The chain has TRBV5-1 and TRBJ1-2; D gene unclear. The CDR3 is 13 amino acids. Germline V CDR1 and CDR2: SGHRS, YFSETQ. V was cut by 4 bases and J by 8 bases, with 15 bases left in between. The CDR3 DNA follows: TGCGCCAGCAGCGCTATAGGGTATGCCGGCTACACCTTC. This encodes CASSAIGYAGYTF. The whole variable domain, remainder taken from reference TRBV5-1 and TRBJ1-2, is KAGVTQTPRYLIKTRGQQVTLSCSPISGHRSVSWYQQTPGQGLQFLFEYFSETQRNKGNFPGRFSGRQFSNSRSEMNVSTLELGDSALYLCASSAIGYAGYTFGSGTRLTVV.

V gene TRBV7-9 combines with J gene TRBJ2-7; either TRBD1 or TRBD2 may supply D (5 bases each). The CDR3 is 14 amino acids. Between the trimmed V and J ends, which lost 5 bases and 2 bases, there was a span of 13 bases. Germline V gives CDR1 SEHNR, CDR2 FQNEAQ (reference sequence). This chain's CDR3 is CASSPTGPPYEQYF. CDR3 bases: TGTGCCAGCAGCCCGACGGGACCCCCCTACGAGCAGTACTTC.

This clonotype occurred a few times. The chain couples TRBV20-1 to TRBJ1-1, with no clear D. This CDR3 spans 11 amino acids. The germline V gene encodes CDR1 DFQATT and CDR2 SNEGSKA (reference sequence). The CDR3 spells CSLIPTRVAFF. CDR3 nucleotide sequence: TGCAGCCTTATACCCACGCGGGTCGCTTTCTTT.

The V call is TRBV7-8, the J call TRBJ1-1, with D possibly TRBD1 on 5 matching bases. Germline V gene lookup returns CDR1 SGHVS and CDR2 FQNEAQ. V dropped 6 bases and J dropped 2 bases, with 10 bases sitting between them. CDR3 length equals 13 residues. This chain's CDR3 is CASRFRTNTEAFF. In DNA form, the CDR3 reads TGTGCCAGCAGGTTCAGGACAAACACTGAAGCTTTCTTT.

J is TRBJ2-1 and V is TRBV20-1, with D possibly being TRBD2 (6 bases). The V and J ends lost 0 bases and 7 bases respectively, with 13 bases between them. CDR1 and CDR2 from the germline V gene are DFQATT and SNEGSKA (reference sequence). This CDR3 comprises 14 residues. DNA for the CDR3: TGCAGTGCTAGAGATCGGGACTTTACTAATGAGCAGTTCTTC. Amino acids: CSARDRDFTNEQFF.

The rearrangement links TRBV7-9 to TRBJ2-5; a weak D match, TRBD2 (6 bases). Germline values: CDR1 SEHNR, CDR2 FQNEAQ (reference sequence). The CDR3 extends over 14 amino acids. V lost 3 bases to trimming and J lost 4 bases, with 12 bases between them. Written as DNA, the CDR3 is TGTGCCAGCAGCTTGTTTGGCGGGACAGAGACCCAGTACTTC. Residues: CASSLFGGTETQYF. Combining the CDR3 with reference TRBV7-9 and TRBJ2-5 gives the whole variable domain DTGVSQNPRHKITKRGQNVTFRCDPISEHNRLYWYRQTLGQGPEFLTYFQNEAQLEKSRLLSDRFSAERPKGSFSTLEIQRTEQGDSAMYLCASSLFGGTETQYFGPGTRLLVL.

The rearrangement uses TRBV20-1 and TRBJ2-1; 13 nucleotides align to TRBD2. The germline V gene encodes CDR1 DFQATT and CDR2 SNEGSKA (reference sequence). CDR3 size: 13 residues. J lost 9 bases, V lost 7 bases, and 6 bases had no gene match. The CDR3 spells CSGGLAGAFEQFF. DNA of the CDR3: TGCAGTGGAGGACTAGCGGGAGCCTTTGAGCAGTTCTTC.

CDR3 in amino acids: CASGQVNDSPLHF. CDR3 DNA sequence: TGTGCCTCGGGGCAGGTAAACGATTCACCCCTCCACTTT. This chain uses TRBV19 with TRBJ1-6; a possible D gene is TRBD1 (5 bases). The CDR3 loop spans 13 amino acids. Germline-derived CDR1 and CDR2 are LNHDA and SQIVND (reference sequence). The germline V and J ends were trimmed by 11 bases and 8 bases, with 16 bases remaining between them.

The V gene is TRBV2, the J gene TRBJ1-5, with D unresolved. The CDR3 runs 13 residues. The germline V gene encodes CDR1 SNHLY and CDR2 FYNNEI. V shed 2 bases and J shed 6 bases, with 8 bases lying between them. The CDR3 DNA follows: TGTGCCAGCAGTGAAACGCAATTTCAGCCCCAGCATTTT. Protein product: CASSETQFQPQHF.

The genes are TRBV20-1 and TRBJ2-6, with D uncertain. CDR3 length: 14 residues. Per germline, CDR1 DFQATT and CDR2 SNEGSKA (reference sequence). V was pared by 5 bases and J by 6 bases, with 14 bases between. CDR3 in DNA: TGCAGTGCTCACCCGGCTTCTTCGGCCAACGTCCTGACTTTC. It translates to CSAHPASSANVLTF.

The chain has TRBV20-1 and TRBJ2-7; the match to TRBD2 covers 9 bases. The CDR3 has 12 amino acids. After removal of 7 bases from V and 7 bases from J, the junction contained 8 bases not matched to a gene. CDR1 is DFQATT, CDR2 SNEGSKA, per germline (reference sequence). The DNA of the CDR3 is TGCAGTGGGCGGGGGGGCCTGGGTGAGCAGTACTTC. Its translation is CSGRGGLGEQYF.

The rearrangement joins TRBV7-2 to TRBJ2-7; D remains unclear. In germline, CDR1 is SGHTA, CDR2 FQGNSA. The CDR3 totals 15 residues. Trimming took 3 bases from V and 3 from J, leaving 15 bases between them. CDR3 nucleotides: TGTGCCAGCAGCTTTGGACCTGGACCATACTACGAGCAGTACTTC. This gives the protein CASSFGPGPYYEQYF.

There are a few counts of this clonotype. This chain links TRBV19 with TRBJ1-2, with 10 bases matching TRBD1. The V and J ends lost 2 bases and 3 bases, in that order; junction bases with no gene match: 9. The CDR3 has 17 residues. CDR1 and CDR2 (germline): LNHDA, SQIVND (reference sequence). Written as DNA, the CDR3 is TGTGCCAGTAGTATATGGGCGACAGGGGGCCTGCACTATGGCTACACCTTC. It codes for CASSIWATGGLHYGYTF.